These 31 T cell receptor beta chains were all obtained from the same sample, sequenced in a study of regulatory T cells in long-lasting Graves disease. Time point defined: newly diagnosed GD, antithyroid drugs for less than 3 months. Following extraction of RNA from PBMCs, that RNA was used to make the TCR library. Arm-PCR of CDR3 regions with iRepertoire HTBI primers generated TCR beta libraries. MiXCR was run by TCRdb on the multiplex PCR reads, yielding one entry per CDR3 protein. The sample yields about 450,000 distinct CDR3 sequences, around 15% seen once. These data are also associated with another study on T cells in Graves' hyperthyroidism and ophthalmopathy.

The specimen was peripheral blood mononuclear cells (PBMCs), collected at new diagnosis, from a patient treated with antithyroid drugs. These receptors were obtained from a woman in her forties or fifties with Graves disease.

The sample holds many counts of this clonotype. The chain employs TRBV3-1 and TRBJ2-5, with a tentative D call TRBD2 (6 bases). The CDR3 extends over 14 amino acids. Germline lookup yields CDR1 LGHDT and CDR2 YNNKEL (reference sequence). Trimming took off 1 base at V and 7 bases at J, with 13 bases between the two ends. The CDR3 is CASSQVGTEGTQYF. The CDR3 bases are TGTGCCAGCAGCCAAGTAGGGACGGAGGGGACCCAGTACTTC.

This clonotype turned up a few times. Without the conserved terminal phenylalanine or tryptophan, this CDR3 likely stems from a read error. The CDR3 DNA reads TGTGCCAGCCGAGAATCAACGGGACAAAGCTACGAGCAGTACCTC. Protein product: CASRESTGQSYEQYL. The gene calls are TRBV2 and TRBJ2-7, with a possible D match to TRBD1 (6 bases). The CDR3 loop spans 15 amino acids. Looked up from germline, CDR1 is SNHLY and CDR2 is FYNNEI. V was clipped by 8 bases and J by 3 bases, with 20 bases between them.

The chain employs TRBV7-9 and TRBJ2-3; D unclear. CDR3 length equals 16 residues. Trimming cost V 4 bases and J 3 bases, with 17 bases left between them. Germline loops: CDR1 SEHNR, CDR2 FQNEAQ (reference sequence). CDR3: CASSSIGLQLTDTQYF. The CDR3 bases are TGTGCCAGCAGCTCGATAGGGCTCCAACTTACAGATACGCAGTATTTT.

The chain combines TRBV4-2 with TRBJ2-2; 9 nucleotides agree with TRBD1. CDR3 length: 16 amino acids. CDR1 and CDR2 from the germline V gene are LGHNA and YNFKEQ. The trim removed 0 bases at V and 2 bases at J, leaving 1 base unmatched. The CDR3 coding sequence is TGTGCCAGCAGCCAAGAGGGACAGGGCAACACCGGGGAGCTGTTTTTT. This gives the protein CASSQEGQGNTGELFF.

This clonotype showed up many times. The chain carries TRBV5-1 and TRBJ2-5, with 9 positions matching TRBD2. Germline assignment: CDR1 SGHRS and CDR2 YFSETQ. Losses at the gene ends were 7 bases for V and 5 bases for J; bases not matched to a gene: 9. This CDR3 is 14 amino acids long. CDR3 DNA: TGCGCCAGCGGGGACTTTAGCGGGAGCGAGACCCAGTACTTC. This sequence encodes CASGDFSGSETQYF.

The sample holds many counts of this clonotype. The chain joins TRBV6-2 or TRBV6-3 to TRBJ1-4, with D perhaps TRBD1 (5 bases). The germline V gene has CDR1 MNHEY and CDR2 SVGEGT. Trimming removed 5 bases at V and 0 bases at J, with 16 bases between. The CDR3 has 17 residues. The CDR3 DNA reads TGTGCCAGCAGTGGCCGGGACCGAACAGCAACTAATGAAAAACTGTTTTTT. Translating it yields CASSGRDRTATNEKLFF.

The chain employs TRBV5-1 and TRBJ2-5; D call uncertain. Germline loops: CDR1 SGHRS, CDR2 YFSETQ. V was cut by 3 bases and J by 5 bases, with 8 bases left in between. CDR3 length equals 12 residues. The CDR3 protein is CASSSGLETQYF. In DNA form, the CDR3 reads TGCGCCAGCAGCTCTGGTTTGGAGACCCAGTACTTC.

This clonotype has at least ten counts. The chain employs TRBV30 and TRBJ2-3; 12 positions agree with TRBD1. Germline CDR1 and CDR2: GTSNPN and SVGIG (reference sequence). The CDR3 contains 15 residues. The trim removed 1 base at V and 4 bases at J, leaving 3 bases unmatched. This CDR3 reads CAWSEGTGGADTQYF. CDR3 DNA sequence: TGTGCCTGGAGTGAGGGGACAGGGGGCGCAGATACGCAGTATTTT.

As regards this clonotype: This likely stems from a read error, as it lies one base from a far larger clone. This chain uses TRBV9 with TRBJ1-1, with D possibly matching TRBD1 (6 bases). The length of the CDR3 is 17 residues. Germline assignment: CDR1 SGDLS and CDR2 YYNGEE. The CDR3 bases are TGTGCCAGCAGCCAAGAAGGGGGACACAGAATGAACACTGAATCTTTCTTT. Residues: CASSQEGGHRMNTESFF.

This clonotype was recorded many times. The germline gene is not matched at one end of the junction; a read error may be the cause. The chain joins TRBV11-2 to TRBJ2-1; D gene unclear. Per germline, CDR1 SGHAT and CDR2 FQNNGV. The CDR3 has 14 residues. The DNA of the CDR3 is TGTGCCAGCAGTTTAGAAGGATATAGAACTTCGCAGTTCTTC. It is translated as CASSLEGYRTSQFF.

Many counts were recorded for this clonotype. V and J are TRBV10-3 and TRBJ2-7; D assignment may be TRBD1 or TRBD2 (5 bases each). This CDR3 spans 14 amino acids. The germline gives CDR1 ENHRY, CDR2 SYGVKD. V was shortened by 9 bases and J by 0 bases, with 15 bases between the two germline ends. CDR3 nucleotide sequence: TGTGCCATTCGACCCGGGGCGAGCTCCTACGAGCAGTACTTC. This translates into CAIRPGASSYEQYF.

This clonotype was found many times. This chain joins TRBV7-9 and TRBJ2-5; 8 nucleotides align to TRBD1. Trimming at V came to 5 bases and at J to 5 bases, leaving 4 bases not matched to a gene. The CDR3 runs 13 residues. The V gene's germline CDR1 is SEHNR and CDR2 FQNEAQ (reference sequence). For the CDR3, the DNA is TGTGCCAGCAGCATGACAGGGGTGGAGACCCAGTACTTC. The encoded protein is CASSMTGVETQYF.

The chain employs TRBV29-1 and TRBJ2-7, with D maybe TRBD2 (6 bases). There are 12 residues in the CDR3. CDR1 is SQVTM, CDR2 ANQGSEA, per germline. Trimming stripped 1 base from V and 7 bases from J, with 11 bases between. CDR3 DNA: TGCAGCGTTGAAGTCGTCGCGGGAGAGCAGTACTTC. This gives the protein CSVEVVAGEQYF.

This clonotype was observed many times. Just one base apart from a much larger clone, this may be a read error. The chain recombines TRBV2 with TRBJ1-5; no clear D. Germline CDR1 SNHLY, CDR2 FYNNEI. V was shortened by 2 bases and J by 3 bases, with 2 bases between the two germline ends. The CDR3 contains 12 residues. DNA for the CDR3: TGTGCCAGCAGTGAAAACAATCAGCCCCAGCATTTT. This encodes CASSENNQPQHF.

The genes are TRBV7-2 and TRBJ1-5; tentative D call: TRBD1 (6 bases). Germline V gives CDR1 SGHTA, CDR2 FQGNSA. Trimming shortened V by 0 bases and J by 7 bases, and 13 bases separated the two germline ends. The CDR3 sequence is 15 residues long. CDR3 in amino acids: CASSLALQGNQPQHF. The CDR3 nucleotides read TGTGCCAGCAGCTTAGCGTTGCAGGGGAACCAGCCCCAGCATTTT.

Points on this clonotype: This may be a read error: a much more frequent sequence differs by one nucleotide. The V gene is TRBV28, the J gene TRBJ2-1; 7 positions agree with TRBD1. The CDR3 is made up of 16 amino acids. Germline V gene data show CDR1 as MDHEN and CDR2 as SYDVKM. The CDR3 coding sequence is TGTGCCAGCAGTTTGGTCGACAGGGTCACCTACAATGAGCAGTCCTTC. It encodes CASSLVDRVTYNEQSF.

In its sample, this clonotype was seen many times. CDR3 sequence: CASSYAAGAYEQYF. DNA of the CDR3: TGTGCCAGCAGTTACGCAGCGGGGGCCTACGAGCAGTACTTC. V and J are TRBV6-2 or TRBV6-3 and TRBJ2-7; 8 bases align to TRBD2. Trimming removed 2 bases from V and 2 bases from J; junction bases left unmatched: 2. CDR1 and CDR2 from the germline V gene are MNHEY and SVGEGT. There are 14 residues in the CDR3.

This clonotype was counted ten times or more. The chain is built from TRBV11-2 and TRBJ2-6; D not certain. V lost 8 bases and J 2 bases, leaving 7 bases between the germline ends. The length of the CDR3 is 13 residues. The germline V gene has CDR1 SGHAT and CDR2 FQNNGV. CDR3 loop: CASRIAGANVLTF. The CDR3 nucleotides are TGTGCCAGCCGCATAGCTGGGGCCAACGTCCTGACTTTC.

In this sample, this clonotype turned up many times. V is TRBV20-1 and J is TRBJ2-5, with 7 bases matching TRBD1. The germline V gene has CDR1 DFQATT and CDR2 SNEGSKA (reference sequence). This CDR3 has 14 amino acids. The junction had 7 bases not matched to a gene; V was cut back by 1 base and J by 5 bases. The CDR3 loop reads CSARGVQGIETQYF. The CDR3 DNA reads TGCAGTGCTAGAGGGGTACAGGGGATTGAGACCCAGTACTTC.

This clonotype was seen repeatedly, ten times or more. The chain has TRBV3-1 and TRBJ1-1; D may be TRBD1 (6 bases). Germline V gene data show CDR1 as LGHDT and CDR2 as YNNKEL (reference sequence). V was clipped by 1 base and J by 8 bases, with 8 bases between them. The CDR3 is 12 amino acids. Here the CDR3 DNA reads TGTGCCAGCAGCCAAGGGACAGAAGAAGCTTTCTTT. Encoded protein: CASSQGTEEAFF.

The rearrangement joins TRBV12-3 or TRBV12-4 to TRBJ2-1; D remains unclear. The CDR3 runs to 15 residues. V lost 4 bases and J 0 bases, leaving 10 bases between the germline ends. CDR3 amino acids: CASSSLLSSYNEQFF. Written as DNA, the CDR3 is TGTGCCAGCAGTTCCCTTTTGAGCTCCTACAATGAGCAGTTCTTC.

This clonotype was found many times. The chain has TRBV20-1 and TRBJ2-7; 9 nucleotides line up with TRBD2. Germline CDR1 is DFQATT and CDR2 is SNEGSKA (reference sequence). Trimming removed 5 bases from V and 2 bases from J; junction bases left unmatched: 10. There are 15 residues in the CDR3. The CDR3 spells CSADSGTSPTYEQYF. DNA for the CDR3: TGCAGTGCTGATTCCGGGACTAGCCCCACCTACGAGCAGTACTTC.

There are many counts of this clonotype. This chain uses TRBV19 with TRBJ2-5; 7 bases are a match to TRBD1. V shed 0 bases, J shed 2 bases, and the junction held 9 bases outside the gene matches. Germline V gene data show CDR1 as LNHDA and CDR2 as SQIVND (reference sequence). CDR3 length: 17 residues. The chain's CDR3 is CASSIDQGTAIQETQYF. In nucleotides, the CDR3 is TGTGCCAGTAGTATAGATCAGGGGACAGCGATACAAGAGACCCAGTACTTC.

The rearrangement links TRBV2 to TRBJ2-7, with 11 bases matching TRBD2. J lost 5 bases, V lost 4 bases, and 7 bases had no gene match. Germline-derived CDR1 and CDR2 are SNHLY and FYNNEI. CDR3 length equals 15 residues. This CDR3 reads CASSVELAGVHEQYF. Written as DNA, the CDR3 is TGTGCCAGCAGTGTTGAACTAGCGGGGGTTCACGAGCAGTACTTC. The full variable domain, in which reference TRBV2 and TRBJ2-7 provide the parts outside the CDR3, is EPEVTQTPSHQVTQMGQEVILRCVPISNHLYFYWYRQILGQKVEFLVSFYNNEISEKSEIFDDQFSVERPDGSNFTLKIRSTKLEDSAMYFCASSVELAGVHEQYFGPGTRLTVT.

This clonotype is a singleton in its sample. Possible read error: a much larger clone is one base away. The chain links TRBV2 to TRBJ2-6; D unresolved. Germline CDR1 and CDR2: SNHLY and FYNNEI. The CDR3 runs 16 residues. The V end lost 3 bases, the J end lost 0 bases, and 9 bases lay between the germline ends. The CDR3 sequence is CASSETISSGANVLTF. For the CDR3, the DNA is TGTGCCAGCAGTGAGACAATAAGCTCTGGGGCCAACGTCCTGACTTTC.

This clonotype has a count of ten or more. This chain connects TRBV4-1 to TRBJ1-4; D unresolved. The germline V gene encodes CDR1 MGHRA and CDR2 YSYEKL. The CDR3 is 14 residues long. Trimming left V 3 bases short and J 1 base short, with 6 bases between. CDR3 protein: CASSHGRTNEKLFF. The CDR3 bases are TGCGCCAGCAGCCACGGCAGAACTAATGAAAAACTGTTTTTT.

This clonotype was counted only a few times. V and J are TRBV7-9 and TRBJ2-3; D is undetermined. This CDR3 region has 14 residues. Trimming took 2 bases from V and 6 from J, leaving 12 bases between them. From germline, CDR1 is SEHNR and CDR2 FQNEAQ (reference sequence). CDR3 DNA: TGTGCCAGCAGCTTAAGGTGGGGTCTGGATACGCAGTATTTT. As protein: CASSLRWGLDTQYF.

This clonotype was seen repeatedly, ten times or more. V gene TRBV5-4 combines with J gene TRBJ2-7; tentatively, D is TRBD1 (6 bases). This CDR3 region has 14 residues. V was clipped by 0 bases and J by 4 bases, with 11 bases between them. Germline values: CDR1 SGHNT, CDR2 YYREEE (reference sequence). This chain's CDR3 is CASSLAPGQYEQYF. The CDR3, as DNA: TGTGCCAGCAGCTTGGCCCCAGGACAGTACGAGCAGTACTTC.

J is TRBJ2-7 and V is TRBV29-1; D might be TRBD2 (5 bases). CDR1 and CDR2 from the germline V gene are SQVTM and ANQGSEA. With 4 bases removed from V and 0 bases from J, the gap between germline ends came to 13 bases. This CDR3 is built from 14 residues. CDR3 sequence (DNA): TGCAGCGTTGTTCGGCTGGGGAGCTCCTACGAGCAGTACTTC. Translating gives CSVVRLGSSYEQYF.

This clonotype was recorded at least ten times. The chain links TRBV20-1 to TRBJ2-5; 11 nucleotides match TRBD2. Per the germline V gene, CDR1 is DFQATT and CDR2 is SNEGSKA (reference sequence). The ends lost 7 bases at V and 3 bases at J; junction bases unmatched: 16. The CDR3 length is 17 residues. The CDR3 protein is CSVQDRLAGGREETQYF. The CDR3 DNA reads as TGCAGTGTTCAAGACCGGCTAGCGGGAGGAAGGGAAGAGACCCAGTACTTC.

The sample holds a few counts of this clonotype. The CDR3 nucleotides are TGTGCCAGCAGTTCCTCCGGGACAGGGGTAACCTACGAGCAGTACTTC. Translated, it gives CASSSSGTGVTYEQYF. The genes are TRBV28 and TRBJ2-7; TRBD1 aligns across 10 bases. CDR3 size: 16 residues. Per germline, CDR1 MDHEN and CDR2 SYDVKM. Unmatched junction bases numbered 8, after V lost 4 bases and J lost 2 bases.